The 29 T cell receptor beta chains in this list originate from one sample, sequenced in a study of glioma-infiltrating T cells. The iRepertoire nested amplicon-rescue multiplex PCR amplified TCR alpha and beta CDR3s from RNA. TCRdb ran MiXCR on the multiplex PCR reads and lists one entry per CDR3 protein. The repertoire holds some 110,000 distinct CDR3 sequences, with roughly 24% as singletons. The sequenced material came from glioma tissue, nonneoplastic brain tissue, or PBMCs (not recorded which). These receptors were collected from a human donor with low-grade glioma or glioblastoma, undergoing nonglioma brain surgery, or in good health (not recorded which).

This clonotype was counted many times. This chain joins TRBV6-2 or TRBV6-3 and TRBJ1-6; D ambiguous. CDR1 and CDR2 from the germline V gene are MNHEY and SVGEGT. The CDR3 covers 15 residues. V lost 2 bases, J lost 6 bases, and 11 bases lay in between. The CDR3 nucleotides are TGTGCCAGCAGTTACCGCGTCGGGTCTAATTCACCCCTCCACTTT. It encodes CASSYRVGSNSPLHF.

In its sample, this clonotype was seen many times. This sequence joins TRBV12-3 or TRBV12-4 and TRBJ1-5; TRBD1 is a possible D gene (5 bases). CDR3 length: 13 amino acids. Trimming took 6 bases from V and 9 from J, leaving 15 bases between them. CDR3 sequence: CASSGTGQSPQHF. The CDR3, as DNA: TGTGCCAGCAGCGGGACCGGACAATCGCCCCAGCATTTT.

This clonotype was seen repeatedly, ten times or more. This sequence joins TRBV19 and TRBJ2-5; the D gene is possibly TRBD2 (6 bases). The CDR3 contains 15 residues. V gave up 5 bases and J gave up 0 bases, with 13 bases separating them. Germline assignment: CDR1 LNHDA and CDR2 SQIVND (reference sequence). The CDR3 bases are TGTGCCAGTAGTCTTCGGGGGTCGTACCAAGAGACCCAGTACTTC. It specifies CASSLRGSYQETQYF.

In this sample, this clonotype turned up many times. The chain links TRBV5-4 to TRBJ1-1, with D possibly being TRBD1 (6 bases). The CDR3 is 13 residues long. V was cut by 2 bases and J by 5 bases, with 10 bases left in between. Germline-derived CDR1 and CDR2 are SGHNT and YYREEE (reference sequence). The CDR3 DNA sequence: TGTGCCAGCAGCTTATGGGGGCAAACTGAAGCTTTCTTT. This encodes CASSLWGQTEAFF.

A word on this clonotype: A much larger clone lies a single base off, so this may be a read error. This is likely a read error, given that the CDR3 carries no conserved phenylalanine or tryptophan at its end. The chain uses TRBV6-2 or TRBV6-3 and TRBJ2-7; TRBD1 might be the D (5 bases). The CDR3 runs to 13 residues. Trimming cost V 5 bases and J 5 bases, with 13 bases left between them. Germline assignment: CDR1 MNHEY and CDR2 SVGEGT. The CDR3 sequence: CASSQGRRNEQYL. CDR3 nucleotides: TGTGCCAGCAGTCAGGGCCGCCGGAACGAGCAGTACCTC.

At least ten counts were recorded for this clonotype. The gene calls are TRBV14 and TRBJ2-7; tentatively, D is TRBD2 (6 bases). Germline values: CDR1 SGHDN, CDR2 FVKESK. V lost 3 bases and J 5 bases, leaving 14 bases between the germline ends. The CDR3 runs to 14 residues. DNA of the CDR3: TGTGCCAGCAGCCAGTTATTATGGGGGGACGAGCAGTACTTC. Translation gives CASSQLLWGDEQYF.

As for this clonotype: A much larger clone is a single base away; this may be a read error. The chain couples TRBV7-9 to TRBJ2-5, with D unclear. The CDR3 contains 12 residues. From germline, CDR1 is SEHNR and CDR2 FQNEAQ (reference sequence). The CDR3 loop reads CANSFQVETQYF. The CDR3 nucleotides are TGTGCCAACAGCTTCCAAGTTGAGACCCAGTACTTC.

This clonotype was detected only a few times. The J gene is TRBJ1-5, the V gene TRBV4-3; unclear D gene. The length of the CDR3 is 13 residues. CDR1 is LGHNA and CDR2 is YSLEER in the germline V gene. Trimming left V 0 bases short and J 6 bases short, with 6 bases between. The CDR3 loop is CASSQDEGQPQHF. CDR3 bases: TGCGCCAGCAGCCAAGATGAGGGTCAGCCCCAGCATTTT.

The V and J genes are TRBV6-2 or TRBV6-3 and TRBJ2-2; D is possibly TRBD1 or TRBD2 (7 bases each). V was pared by 2 bases and J by 8 bases, with 21 bases between. Looked up from germline, CDR1 is MNHEY and CDR2 is SVGEGT. The CDR3 has 17 residues. The CDR3 region is CASSYVLADRKTGELFF. In DNA form, the CDR3 reads TGTGCCAGCAGTTACGTCCTAGCGGACAGGAAAACGGGGGAGCTGTTTTTT.

The genes are TRBV2 and TRBJ1-5; no clear D. The CDR3 spans 15 residues. Trimming took off 6 bases at V and 3 bases at J, with 15 bases between the two ends. Germline loops: CDR1 SNHLY, CDR2 FYNNEI. CDR3 DNA sequence: TGTGCCAGCAGAGCCCCGGTAGGAGACAATCAGCCCCAGCATTTT. Translating it yields CASRAPVGDNQPQHF.

This clonotype showed up just a few times. Possible read error: a much larger clone is one base away. J is TRBJ2-1 and V is TRBV11-2; 9 bases align to TRBD2. The CDR3 has 15 amino acids. Per the germline V gene, CDR1 is SGHAT and CDR2 is FQNNGV. CDR3 sequence reads: CPSSSPGTSKNEQFF. DNA of the CDR3: TGTCCCAGCAGCTCGCCCGGGACTAGCAAAAATGAGCAGTTCTTC.

As for this clonotype: Just one base apart from a much larger clone, this may be a read error. V gene TRBV4-2 combines with J gene TRBJ2-7; D may correspond to TRBD1 or TRBD2 (6 bases each). CDR3 size: 13 residues. CDR1 and CDR2 (germline): LGHNA, YNFKEQ. Trimming left V 0 bases short and J 6 bases short, with 9 bases between. CDR3 sequence reads: CASSQEGGSEQYF. CDR3 DNA: TGTGCCAGCAGCCAAGAAGGGGGGAGCGAGCAGTACTTC.

The chain carries TRBV27 and TRBJ1-3; D is undetermined. Between the trimmed V and J ends, which lost 6 bases and 0 bases, there was a span of 9 bases. CDR1 and CDR2 from the germline V gene are MNHEY and SMNVEV (reference sequence). The CDR3 runs 14 residues. CDR3 nucleotides: TGTGCCAGCAGCCAGTCCTACTCTGGAAACACCATATATTTT. Translated: CASSQSYSGNTIYF.

This clonotype was picked up a small number of times. The chain has TRBV10-3 and TRBJ2-7; TRBD1 matches at 8 bases. CDR1 is ENHRY, CDR2 SYGVKD, per germline. There are 15 residues in the CDR3. With 3 bases clipped from V and 7 bases from J, the junction kept 11 bases outside the gene matches. The CDR3 bases are TGTGCCATCAGTGACCCACCAGGACAGGGAGGAGAGCAGTACTTC. Protein: CAISDPPGQGGEQYF.

This clonotype was observed many times. The J gene is TRBJ1-1, the V gene TRBV10-3, with 7 positions matching TRBD1. This CDR3 spans 16 amino acids. Germline values: CDR1 ENHRY, CDR2 SYGVKD. After removal of 0 bases from V and 1 base from J, the junction contained 5 bases not matched to a gene. CDR3 sequence: CAISESGRGGNTEAFF. Here the CDR3 DNA reads TGTGCCATCAGTGAGTCAGGCAGGGGGGGGAACACTGAAGCTTTCTTT.

The gene calls are TRBV11-2 and TRBJ2-7; maybe TRBD2 (5 bases). The germline V and J ends were trimmed by 1 base and 3 bases, with 13 bases remaining between them. The CDR3 is 15 residues long. Germline V CDR1 and CDR2: SGHAT, FQNNGV. CDR3 region: CASSLGERPLYEQYF. The CDR3 nucleotides read TGTGCCAGCAGCTTAGGGGAGCGGCCACTCTACGAGCAGTACTTC.

J is TRBJ2-7 and V is TRBV20-1, with 11 bases identical to TRBD2. V trimming: 3 bases; J trimming: 10 bases; junction bases outside the gene matches: 14. This CDR3 comprises 15 residues. From germline, CDR1 is DFQATT and CDR2 SNEGSKA (reference sequence). CDR3 DNA: TGCAGTGCTAGTAAACTAGCGGGAGTGACCTGCGAACAGTACTTC. It encodes CSASKLAGVTCEQYF.

This clonotype was counted many times. The rearrangement uses TRBV6-1 and TRBJ1-1; 9 bases fit TRBD1. This CDR3 region has 15 residues. Germline V gene sequence: CDR1 MNHNS, CDR2 SASEGT. V shed 5 bases, J shed 7 bases, and the junction held 11 bases outside the gene matches. The CDR3 coding sequence is TGTGCCAGCAGTCGCAACTCACAGGGGGCTATTGAAGCTTTCTTT. Amino acids: CASSRNSQGAIEAFF.

This clonotype was seen repeatedly, ten times or more. V and J are TRBV20-1 and TRBJ1-1, with unresolved D. The germline CDR1 and CDR2 sequences are DFQATT and SNEGSKA (reference sequence). The CDR3 is made up of 12 amino acids. The V gene lost 0 bases and the J gene lost 1 base, with 3 bases spanning the gap. In DNA, the CDR3 is TGCAGTGCTAGAGACGGGAACACTGAAGCTTTCTTT. It yields the protein CSARDGNTEAFF.

This clonotype has a handful of counts. One base away lies a much larger clone, so this may be a sequencing read error. The V and J genes are TRBV4-1 and TRBJ1-1, with TRBD1 identical over 7 bases. CDR3 length equals 14 residues. CDR1 and CDR2 from the germline V gene are MGHRA and YSYEKL. The CDR3: CASGQTTGRTEAFF. DNA of the CDR3: TGCGCCAGCGGCCAAACGACAGGGAGGACTGAAGCTTTCTTT.

This clonotype was counted at least ten times. V usage is TRBV4-2 and J usage is TRBJ2-1; weak D call: TRBD1 (6 bases). Germline V gives CDR1 LGHNA, CDR2 YNFKEQ. Trimming shortened V by 1 base and J by 8 bases, and 24 bases separated the two germline ends. The CDR3 consists of 18 residues. The CDR3 DNA reads as TGTGCCAGCAGCCAAGCCCAGGCCCTTGACAGGATCGGCGATGAGCAGTTCTTC. Its protein product is CASSQAQALDRIGDEQFF.

There are many counts of this clonotype. The chain links TRBV6-2 or TRBV6-3 to TRBJ2-7; 10 bases agree with TRBD1. CDR1 MNHEY and CDR2 SVGEGT come from the germline V gene. Unmatched junction bases numbered 2, after V lost 4 bases and J lost 2 bases. This CDR3 contains 14 residues. CDR3: CASSWGQGTYEQYF. The DNA for the CDR3 is TGTGCCAGCAGTTGGGGACAGGGGACCTACGAGCAGTACTTC.

This clonotype appeared many times. The rearrangement joins TRBV7-2 to TRBJ2-7; the match to TRBD2 covers 7 bases. Germline assignment: CDR1 SGHTA and CDR2 FQGNSA. V was clipped by 3 bases and J by 7 bases; unmatched bases: 9. The CDR3 covers 14 residues. DNA for the CDR3: TGTGCCAGCAGCTTGGGGGGGAGTTTGGAAGAGCAGTACTTC. It is translated as CASSLGGSLEEQYF. Based on the CDR3 plus reference TRBV7-2 and TRBJ2-7, the full variable domain is GAGVSQSPSNKVTEKGKDVELRCDPISGHTALYWYRQSLGQGLEFLIYFQGNSAPDKSGLPSDRFSAERTGGSVSTLTIQRTQQEDSAVYLCASSLGGSLEEQYFGPGTRLTVT.

A word on this clonotype: This could be a read error, since a much larger clone is one nucleotide away. V usage is TRBV2 and J usage is TRBJ1-1; the match to TRBD1 covers 7 bases. The CDR3 totals 13 residues. J lost 6 bases, V lost 5 bases, and 6 bases had no gene match. Germline V gene data show CDR1 as SNHLY and CDR2 as FYNNEI. CDR3 protein: CASSHRGVAEAFF. The CDR3 nucleotides read TGTGCCAGCAGTCACAGGGGTGTGGCTGAAGCTTTCTTT. Full variable domain (rest looked up from reference TRBV2 and TRBJ1-1): EPEVTQTPSHQVTQMGQEVILRCVPISNHLYFYWYRQILGQKVEFLVSFYNNEISEKSEIFDDQFSVERPDGSNFTLKIRSTKLEDSAMYFCASSHRGVAEAFFGQGTRLTVV.

This clonotype has a count of ten or more. This chain connects TRBV19 to TRBJ1-1; perhaps TRBD1 as D (5 bases). The length of the CDR3 is 13 residues. Per the germline V gene, CDR1 is LNHDA and CDR2 is SQIVND (reference sequence). Deletions cut 6 bases from V and 1 base from J, with 9 bases between. The CDR3 here is CASRLGANTEAFF. In nucleotides, the CDR3 is TGTGCCAGTAGGCTAGGGGCGAACACTGAAGCTTTCTTT.

There are many counts of this clonotype. The V gene is TRBV7-9, the J gene TRBJ2-3, with 7 nucleotides matching TRBD1. Germline V gene sequence: CDR1 SEHNR, CDR2 FQNEAQ (reference sequence). The CDR3 is 16 residues long. After removal of 6 bases from V and 0 bases from J, the junction contained 9 bases not matched to a gene. The CDR3 spells CASRATGNPSTDTQYF. CDR3 coding DNA: TGTGCCAGCAGAGCGACAGGGAACCCTAGCACAGATACGCAGTATTTT.

This clonotype was seen ten or more times. The chain is built from TRBV6-1 and TRBJ2-5; tentative D call: TRBD1 (6 bases). Germline CDR1 and CDR2: MNHNS and SASEGT. The V gene lost 5 bases and the J gene lost 0 bases, with 10 bases spanning the gap. The CDR3 extends over 14 amino acids. CDR3 in amino acids: CASSSTGYQETQYF. CDR3 nucleotides: TGTGCCAGCAGTAGTACAGGGTACCAAGAGACCCAGTACTTC.

This clonotype was found many times. The chain couples TRBV20-1 to TRBJ1-5, with D hard to call. The V end lost 3 bases, the J end lost 4 bases, and 13 bases lay between the germline ends. The CDR3 has 14 residues. Germline V gene data show CDR1 as DFQATT and CDR2 as SNEGSKA (reference sequence). CDR3 protein: CSARWGASNQPQHF. CDR3 nucleotide sequence: TGCAGTGCTAGGTGGGGAGCGTCGAATCAGCCCCAGCATTTT.

For this clonotype: This may stem from a read error, because a much larger clone lies one nucleotide away. The rearrangement joins TRBV6-1 to TRBJ1-2; 10 bases fit TRBD1. Germline V gene sequence: CDR1 MNHNS, CDR2 SASEGT. V was pared by 4 bases and J by 5 bases, with 7 bases of the junction left unmatched. This CDR3 spans 15 amino acids. CDR3 protein: CASSAGQGGTYGYTF. In DNA, the CDR3 is TGTGCCAGCAGTGCCGGACAGGGGGGGACATATGGCTACACCTTC.